The next 25 T cell receptor beta chains were all read from a single sample in a study of CD8+CD57+ T cells in acquired aplastic anemia. Both TCR beta VDJ combination and CDR3 sequence profiling were carried out. Genomic DNA was the template for this profiling. Via MiXCR, TCRdb re-called the reads, giving one row per CDR3 protein. The sample has some 200,000 distinct CDR3 sequences; about a third are singletons. The sample comprised sorted CD4+, CD8+, or CD8+CD57+ T cells (not recorded which) from PBMCs. The receptors derive from a human donor in good health, serving as a control.

This clonotype was detected a few times. The chain couples TRBV10-3 to TRBJ1-1; the D is unclear. The CDR3 contains 13 residues. The V and J ends lost 0 bases and 1 base respectively, with 3 bases between them. The germline gives CDR1 ENHRY, CDR2 SYGVKD. Written as DNA, the CDR3 is TGTGCCATCAGTGAGTCGGGGAACACTGAAGCTTTCTTT. Translation: CAISESGNTEAFF.

This clonotype has a count of ten or more. The chain combines TRBV14 with TRBJ2-5, with D unresolved. Germline CDR1 and CDR2: SGHDN and FVKESK. V was shortened by 4 bases and J by 5 bases, with 8 bases between the two germline ends. The CDR3 contains 12 residues. The chain's CDR3 is CASSRVWETQYF. CDR3 sequence (DNA): TGTGCCAGCAGCCGAGTGTGGGAGACCCAGTACTTC.

This clonotype was detected ten times or more. The chain employs TRBV27 and TRBJ1-6; 9 bases fit TRBD1. Germline V lookup: CDR1 MNHEY, CDR2 SMNVEV (reference sequence). The ends lost 8 bases at V and 8 bases at J; junction bases unmatched: 10. The CDR3 has 15 residues. The CDR3 DNA reads TGTGCCAGCCAATCTCTCGACAGGGGGTATTCACCCCTCCACTTT. Translated: CASQSLDRGYSPLHF.

Points on this clonotype: The junction departs from germline at one end; a sequencing error may be responsible. The CDR3 nucleotides are TGCGCCAACAGCTTGGAGGGCAGAGTCTCTGGAAACACCATATATTTT. Its translation: CANSLEGRVSGNTIYF. The gene calls are TRBV5-1 and TRBJ1-3, with D uncertain. Germline lookup yields CDR1 SGHRS and CDR2 YFSETQ. This CDR3 comprises 16 residues.

This clonotype showed up many times. The rearrangement links TRBV7-8 to TRBJ1-1, with TRBD1 matching 7 bases. The trim removed 5 bases at V and 5 bases at J, leaving 5 bases unmatched. The germline V gene encodes CDR1 SGHVS and CDR2 FQNEAQ. The CDR3 extends over 13 amino acids. In DNA form, the CDR3 reads TGTGCCAGCAGCGTAAAGACAGGGACTGAAGCTTTCTTT. It translates to CASSVKTGTEAFF.

Many counts were recorded for this clonotype. The chain links TRBV20-1 to TRBJ1-6; no clear D gene. The CDR3 consists of 12 residues. Per the germline V gene, CDR1 is DFQATT and CDR2 is SNEGSKA (reference sequence). V shed 0 bases and J shed 9 bases, with 6 bases lying between them. The CDR3, as DNA: TGCAGTGCTAGAGACTCCGGTTCACCCCTCCACTTT. It is translated as CSARDSGSPLHF.

This clonotype was detected ten times or more. This rearrangement joins TRBV19 to TRBJ1-1, with 11 bases fitting TRBD1. V was clipped by 7 bases and J by 0 bases; unmatched bases: 7. There are 16 residues in the CDR3. The germline gives CDR1 LNHDA, CDR2 SQIVND (reference sequence). DNA for the CDR3: TGTGCCAGTAATCCCGGGACAGGGGGTATGAACACTGAAGCTTTCTTT. Translated, it gives CASNPGTGGMNTEAFF.

This clonotype has at least ten counts. The gene calls are TRBV6-5 and TRBJ2-7; D might be TRBD1 or TRBD2, each matching 5 bases. Germline-derived CDR1 and CDR2 are MNHEY and SVGAGI. Trimming took 4 bases from V and 6 from J, leaving 10 bases between them. The CDR3 contains 12 residues. CDR3 bases: TGTGCCAGCAGTTGGGACCTTTTCGAGCAGTACTTC. Translated: CASSWDLFEQYF.

The rearrangement uses TRBV7-2 and TRBJ1-6; D might be TRBD1 (6 bases). The germline CDR1 and CDR2 sequences are SGHTA and FQGNSA. This CDR3 spans 13 amino acids. V lost 3 bases and J 9 bases, leaving 9 bases between the germline ends. In nucleotides, the CDR3 is TGTGCCAGCAGCTTTGGGGGGCTTTCACCCCTCCACTTT. Translation gives CASSFGGLSPLHF.

This chain joins TRBV2 and TRBJ2-7; D tentatively fits TRBD1 or TRBD2 (6 bases each). Trimming shortened V by 6 bases and J by 4 bases, and 19 bases separated the two germline ends. CDR3 size: 15 residues. CDR1 SNHLY and CDR2 FYNNEI come from the germline V gene. The DNA for the CDR3 is TGTGCCAGCAGATACTCCGGGGGCAGGGCGTACGAGCAGTACTTC. Residues: CASRYSGGRAYEQYF.

The chain combines TRBV29-1 with TRBJ2-1; D possibly corresponds to TRBD1 (5 bases). CDR1 is SQVTM and CDR2 is ANQGSEA in the germline V gene. Between the trimmed V and J ends, which lost 7 bases and 7 bases, there was a span of 14 bases. The CDR3 spans 12 residues. The CDR3 here is CSGAPAGNEQFF. CDR3 nucleotides: TGCAGCGGGGCCCCCGCAGGGAATGAGCAGTTCTTC.

V is TRBV15 and J is TRBJ2-7, with D perhaps TRBD2 (6 bases). V lost 3 bases and J 6 bases, leaving 21 bases between the germline ends. Germline V gene data show CDR1 as LNHNV and CDR2 as YYDKDF (reference sequence). CDR3 length: 16 residues. The CDR3 sequence is CATSSYSGLSLAEQYF. Written as DNA, the CDR3 is TGTGCCACCAGCAGTTACTCGGGACTCAGCCTAGCCGAGCAGTACTTC.

The chain carries TRBV7-8 and TRBJ2-7; weak D call: TRBD2 (5 bases). Trimming removed 6 bases from V and 2 bases from J, with 11 bases in between. Germline lookup yields CDR1 SGHVS and CDR2 FQNEAQ. This CDR3 comprises 13 residues. The CDR3 DNA follows: TGTGCCAGCAGTCGCCTAGCTACCTACGAGCAGTACTTC. It translates to CASSRLATYEQYF.

This clonotype was seen at least ten times. The chain links TRBV2 to TRBJ1-5, with TRBD1 matching over 8 bases. The V and J ends lost 6 bases and 2 bases, in that order; junction bases with no gene match: 9. The CDR3 extends over 16 amino acids. Germline assignment: CDR1 SNHLY and CDR2 FYNNEI. The DNA of the CDR3 is TGTGCCAGCAGAGTACAGGGGGTCCTGGGCAATCAGCCCCAGCATTTT. This codes for CASRVQGVLGNQPQHF.

This clonotype was seen more than once but under ten times. The chain combines TRBV11-3 with TRBJ2-1; TRBD1 aligns across 7 bases. The CDR3 spans 14 residues. The ends lost 5 bases at V and 4 bases at J; junction bases unmatched: 5. The germline CDR1 and CDR2 sequences are SGHNT and YENEEA. CDR3 amino acids: CASSRGQLYNEQFF. DNA of the CDR3: TGTGCCAGCAGCCGGGGACAGTTATACAATGAGCAGTTCTTC.

The chain is built from TRBV2 and TRBJ2-1; TRBD2 matches 15 bases. CDR3 length: 17 amino acids. Germline CDR1 and CDR2: SNHLY and FYNNEI. The trim removed 6 bases at V and 8 bases at J, leaving 11 bases unmatched. CDR3 sequence (DNA): TGTGCCAGCAGGGGACTAGCGGGAGGAGGGGCTTACGATGAGCAGTTCTTC. Translated, it gives CASRGLAGGGAYDEQFF.

This clonotype came up many times. V and J are TRBV2 and TRBJ2-1; a possible D gene is TRBD2 (6 bases). The germline V gene has CDR1 SNHLY and CDR2 FYNNEI. Trimming took off 7 bases at V and 3 bases at J, with 13 bases between the two ends. The length of the CDR3 is 14 residues. CDR3 coding DNA: TGTGCCAGCAAGTTAGGAGGGGTCTACAATGAGCAGTTCTTC. Its translation: CASKLGGVYNEQFF.

This chain joins TRBV18 and TRBJ1-5; D may be TRBD1 (5 bases). Trimming left V 2 bases short and J 0 bases short, with 8 bases between. The CDR3 has 15 amino acids. Germline CDR1 and CDR2: KGHSH and LQKENI. The CDR3 nucleotides read TGTGCCAGCTCACCAGACAGTAATAGCAATCAGCCCCAGCATTTT. Translation: CASSPDSNSNQPQHF.

The chain joins TRBV30 to TRBJ1-3; TRBD1 matches 10 bases. Germline CDR1 GTSNPN, CDR2 SVGIG (reference sequence). The CDR3 spans 16 residues. V lost 2 bases to trimming and J lost 0 bases; unmatched junction nucleotides: 4. The CDR3 sequence is CAWSFGTGASGNTIYF. DNA of the CDR3: TGTGCCTGGAGTTTCGGGACAGGGGCCTCTGGAAACACCATATATTTT.

Many counts were recorded for this clonotype. The chain couples TRBV6-1 to TRBJ1-1, with D unresolved. There are 12 residues in the CDR3. Between the trimmed V and J ends, which lost 8 bases and 4 bases, there was a span of 11 bases. Germline-derived CDR1 and CDR2 are MNHNS and SASEGT. As DNA, the CDR3 is TGTGCCAGCCTGTCCCTTGGCACTGAAGCTTTCTTT. Translation gives CASLSLGTEAFF.

This clonotype was seen many times. This chain joins TRBV4-1 and TRBJ1-6; maybe TRBD1 (5 bases). In germline, CDR1 is MGHRA, CDR2 YSYEKL. Trimming stripped 0 bases from V and 10 bases from J, with 19 bases between. CDR3 length: 17 amino acids. The CDR3 bases are TGCGCCAGCAGCCAAGAGCAGGGTCTCACAACGGGCTCACCCCTCCACTTT. It encodes CASSQEQGLTTGSPLHF.

Comments on this clonotype: At one end the junction does not follow the germline gene, possibly because of a read error. The rearrangement uses TRBV7-2 and TRBJ2-7; D is undetermined. The V gene's germline CDR1 is SGHTA and CDR2 FQGNSA. The length of the CDR3 is 14 residues. The CDR3, as DNA: TGTGCCGGCAGCTTATCTCGGGTCTCCTACGAGCAGTACTTC. Residues: CAGSLSRVSYEQYF.

The V and J genes are TRBV11-2 and TRBJ2-3, with 10 bases lining up with TRBD1. Losses at the gene ends were 1 base for V and 1 base for J; bases not matched to a gene: 8. The germline V gene encodes CDR1 SGHAT and CDR2 FQNNGV. CDR3 length: 18 residues. CDR3: CASSLGRGQGYRTDTQYF. The CDR3, as DNA: TGTGCCAGCAGCTTAGGCCGGGGACAGGGGTATCGCACAGATACGCAGTATTTT.

In its sample, this clonotype was seen many times. The J gene is TRBJ2-1, the V gene TRBV20-1; 9 nucleotides agree with TRBD1. Germline CDR1 and CDR2: DFQATT and SNEGSKA (reference sequence). Trimming cost V 3 bases and J 3 bases; bases outside gene matches: 9. CDR3 size: 16 residues. CDR3 loop: CSARDPRDRVYNEQFF. For the CDR3, the DNA is TGCAGTGCTAGGGACCCGCGGGACAGGGTCTACAATGAGCAGTTCTTC.

The chain links TRBV29-1 to TRBJ2-5; 10 bases fit TRBD2. Trimming cost V 4 bases and J 5 bases; bases outside gene matches: 7. CDR1 is SQVTM and CDR2 is ANQGSEA in the germline V gene. This CDR3 contains 14 residues. As DNA, the CDR3 is TGCAGCGTTGGGGAGCGGGGGGGGTTGGAGACCCAGTACTTC. Amino acids: CSVGERGGLETQYF. Using reference TRBV29-1 and TRBJ2-5 for the parts outside the CDR3, the full variable domain is SAVISQKPSRDICQRGTSLTIQCQVDSQVTMMFWYRQQPGQSLTLIATANQGSEATYESGFVIDKFPISRPNLTFSTLTVSNMSPEDSSIYLCSVGERGGLETQYFGPGTRLLVL.